A selection of T cell receptor beta chains follows, all from one sample in a study of cytomegalovirus exposure and HLA in healthy donors. Method: immunoSEQ multiplex PCR; TCRdb's copy keeps in-frame clones and lacks some. The sample records approximately 180,000 clones, around 75% being singletons. Specimen: PBMCs. The source of these receptors is a woman aged 30 to 39 in good health and CMV-seronegative. Both conserved end residues are part of each CDR3. D genes are given only for firm matches. Part of the rows lack a size; the others show once, few, many or a class for expanded clones.

cdr3_nt,cdr3_aa,cdr3_length,v_call,d_call,j_call,clone_size
TGCGCCAGCAGCCGCCCTCATATACCTTCAGCCAGGGGGGAGACTGAAGCTTTCTTT,CASSRPHIPSARGETEAFF,19,TRBV5-1,TRBD1,TRBJ1-1,NA
TGTGCCAGCAGCTTAGATTCAGGGACATCAACCTACGAGCAGTACTTC,CASSLDSGTSTYEQYF,16,TRBV11-2,NA,TRBJ2-7,NA
TGTGCCAGCAGCTTCCGGGACAGGCTAGGATCCGGGGAGCTGTTTTTT,CASSFRDRLGSGELFF,16,TRBV7-9,TRBD1,TRBJ2-2,NA
TGTGCCAGCAGCTCGCCGAGGACAGGGGCTAACTATGGCTACACCTTC,CASSSPRTGANYGYTF,16,TRBV11-2,TRBD1,TRBJ1-2,few
TGTGCCAGCAGCTTAACTAGCGGGAACTATGGTGATACGCAGTATTTT,CASSLTSGNYGDTQYF,16,TRBV7-3,TRBD2,TRBJ2-3,NA
TGTGCCAGTAGTAGCCCTCCTGGGTGGGCAAAACTGTTTTTT,CASSSPPGWAKLFF,14,TRBV19,NA,TRBJ1-4,NA
TGCGCCAGCAGCTTGCACGGGACTAGCAAGCCGGATGAGCAGTTCTTC,CASSLHGTSKPDEQFF,16,TRBV5-1,TRBD2,TRBJ2-1,few
TGTGCCAGCAGCAATGGGTTTGGACACAAAGCAACTAATGAAAAACTGTTTTTT,CASSNGFGHKATNEKLFF,18,TRBV7-9,NA,TRBJ1-4,NA
TGTGCTAGTGGCCGAGGGACAGGCGAAAAACTGTTTTTT,CASGRGTGEKLFF,13,TRBV12-5,TRBD1,TRBJ1-4,NA
TGCAGTGCTAGGACAGGGACCGAAGCTTTCTTT,CSARTGTEAFF,11,TRBV20-1,TRBD1,TRBJ1-1,NA
TGTGCCAGCAGTGAAGAGGACAGGCGTAATCAGCCCCAGCATTTT,CASSEEDRRNQPQHF,15,TRBV2,TRBD1,TRBJ1-5,NA
TGTGCCAGCAGCCAACAGGGGACCAGCACTGAAGCTTTCTTT,CASSQQGTSTEAFF,14,TRBV7-2,TRBD1,TRBJ1-1,NA
TGTGCCAGCAGCTTGACGGCCGACGGGACAGGTCTTTACGAGCAGTACTTC,CASSLTADGTGLYEQYF,17,TRBV11-2,TRBD1,TRBJ2-7,NA
TGTGCCTGGAAGAGGCTAGCGGTTAGCGGCAATGAGCAGTTCTTC,CAWKRLAVSGNEQFF,15,TRBV30,TRBD2,TRBJ2-1,few
TGCGCCAGCAGCCCCCGGTGGGGCACAACTAATGAAAAACTGTTTTTT,CASSPRWGTTNEKLFF,16,TRBV5-1,NA,TRBJ1-4,NA
TGTGCCAGCAGCTCCAGAATTAACAATCAGCCCCAGCATTTT,CASSSRINNQPQHF,14,TRBV7-2,NA,TRBJ1-5,NA
TGCGCCAGCAGCTTCGACGGAGACCAACATCAGCCCCAGCATTTT,CASSFDGDQHQPQHF,15,TRBV5-1,NA,TRBJ1-5,NA
TGTGCCAGTAGTCCTACAGGGGACAATCAGCCCCAGCATTTT,CASSPTGDNQPQHF,14,TRBV19,TRBD1,TRBJ1-5,few
TGTGCCAGCAGCTTACAGGGTGTGGTGAACACTGAAGCTTTCTTT,CASSLQGVVNTEAFF,15,TRBV7-2,NA,TRBJ1-1,NA
TGTGCCAGCAGCTTTTTGGGGACTAGCGGGAGAAATGAGCAGTTCTTC,CASSFLGTSGRNEQFF,16,TRBV7-2,TRBD2,TRBJ2-1,NA
TGTGCCAGCAGCCCAAGTGGTCCACCGGGACTCAATTCGGACGAGCAGTACTTC,CASSPSGPPGLNSDEQYF,18,TRBV7-2,NA,TRBJ2-7,NA
TGCGCCAGCAGCTTGCCTGACAGGGCCTCTGGAAACACCATATATTTT,CASSLPDRASGNTIYF,16,TRBV5-1,TRBD1,TRBJ1-3,NA
TGTGCCATCAGTGAGAGGTCAGGGCGCACTGAAGCTTTCTTT,CAISERSGRTEAFF,14,TRBV10-3,NA,TRBJ1-1,NA
TGTGCCAGCAGCTCGAGCTCCTACGAAGACTACGAGCAGTACTTC,CASSSSSYEDYEQYF,15,TRBV7-9,NA,TRBJ2-7,NA
TGTGCCTGGCTCCGGACAGGGGGCACAGATACGCAGTATTTT,CAWLRTGGTDTQYF,14,TRBV30,TRBD1,TRBJ2-3,NA
TGTGCCAGCAGTGCAGGACTAGCGGGAGTCTTGTTATCCTACGAGCAGTACTTC,CASSAGLAGVLLSYEQYF,18,TRBV2,TRBD2,TRBJ2-7,NA
TGTGCCATCAGCCTCGGGGGAGGCAGTGGCTATGGCTACACCTTC,CAISLGGGSGYGYTF,15,TRBV10-3,NA,TRBJ1-2,NA
TGCGCCAGCAGCGCCGGGACTAGCGGGAGGGCCATTTACGAGCAGTATTTC,CASSAGTSGRAIYEQYF,17,TRBV9,TRBD2,TRBJ2-7,NA
TGTGCCAGCAGTTATAGAGCTTCACCCCTCCACTTT,CASSYRASPLHF,12,TRBV6-5,NA,TRBJ1-6,few
TGTGCCAGCAGCCTCCCTGTAGCGGGAGGCGATACGCAGTATTTT,CASSLPVAGGDTQYF,15,TRBV28,TRBD2,TRBJ2-3,NA
TGTGCCAGTATGCTCACCGACAGATCCGCGACCCAGTACTTC,CASMLTDRSATQYF,14,TRBV19,NA,TRBJ2-5,NA
TGTGCCAGCAGCCTTTCACGACGGGGGAACACCGGGGAGCTGTTTTTT,CASSLSRRGNTGELFF,16,TRBV7-9,NA,TRBJ2-2,NA
TGTGCCAGCAGACCGACCACAGGGTGGGTACGGGTAGCCAAAAACATTCAGTACTTC,CASRPTTGWVRVAKNIQYF,19,TRBV6-4,NA,TRBJ2-4,NA
TGTGCCAGCAGCGCACCCAGGGAAGGAATCTACGAGCAGTACTTC,CASSAPREGIYEQYF,15,TRBV14,NA,TRBJ2-7,NA
TGTGCCAGCAGCTTGGTACCCGGCTACGAGCAGTACTTC,CASSLVPGYEQYF,13,TRBV5-5,NA,TRBJ2-7,few
TGTGCCAGCAGCCACCCCCGGGACAGGACCGAGCAGTACTTC,CASSHPRDRTEQYF,14,TRBV5-4,TRBD1,TRBJ2-7,NA